The rows below give T cell receptor beta chains drawn from one sample of a study of blood T cell repertoires in COVID-19. TCRdb's copy holds only in-frame clones and misses some; the assay was immunoSEQ multiplex PCR. The table lists under 200,000 clones, more than 75% of them singletons, with almost 5% in the top ten. Sample: peripheral blood. The receptors come from a man younger than 30 with COVID-19, enrolled during active disease. Both conserved end residues are part of each CDR3. Each record gives: D gene, V gene, clone size, J gene, CDR3 protein, CDR3 DNA. D genes are given only for firm matches. Size tells how often a clone was seen (once, few, many) or the class of an expanded clone, and some rows leave it out.

-	TRBV28	-	TRBJ1-4	CASSLGGTNEKLFF	TGTGCCAGCAGTTTAGGGGGCACTAATGAAAAACTGTTTTTT
TRBD1	TRBV10-3	-	TRBJ1-2	CAITGDRENYGYTF	TGTGCCATCACCGGGGACAGGGAGAACTATGGCTACACCTTC
TRBD1	TRBV27	-	TRBJ2-7	CASSFLNGTDAYEQYF	TGTGCCAGCAGTTTTCTAAACGGGACAGACGCCTACGAGCAGTACTTC
-	TRBV9	-	TRBJ2-7	CASSVEGGGSYEQYF	TGTGCCAGCAGCGTAGAGGGAGGCGGGTCCTACGAGCAGTACTTC
-	TRBV5-1	-	TRBJ2-5	CASSLALKETQYF	TGCGCCAGCAGCTTGGCCCTAAAAGAGACCCAGTACTTC
-	TRBV5-6	-	TRBJ2-4	CASRLPIRLSDIQYF	TGTGCCAGCAGACTCCCCATACGGTTATCGGACATTCAGTACTTC
-	TRBV30	-	TRBJ1-4	CAWTQGFNEKLLF	TGTGCCTGGACACAGGGATTTAATGAAAAACTGCTTTTT
-	TRBV6-6	-	TRBJ2-2	CASSRPTRRTAGELFF	TGTGCCAGCAGCCGCCCGACAAGGCGTACCGCCGGGGAGCTGTTTTTT
-	TRBV28	-	TRBJ2-5	CASSPRTREETQYF	TGTGCCAGCAGTCCCCGGACCCGGGAGGAGACCCAGTACTTC
-	TRBV2	-	TRBJ2-7	CASSTNRVLNEQYF	TGTGCCAGCAGCACGAACAGGGTACTCAACGAGCAGTACTTC
TRBD1	TRBV15	once	TRBJ1-1	CATSGDRGRTEAFF	TGTGCCACCAGCGGGGACAGGGGGCGGACTGAAGCTTTCTTT
-	TRBV19	-	TRBJ1-1	CASSIIGLEAFF	TGTGCCAGTAGTATCATTGGCCTTGAAGCTTTCTTT
-	TRBV7-8	-	TRBJ2-7	CASSREVTYEQYF	TGTGCCAGCAGCAGGGAGGTTACCTACGAGCAGTACTTC
TRBD2	TRBV3-1/TRBV3-2	-	TRBJ2-7	CASSRWTSGYEQYF	TGTGCCAGCAGCCGGTGGACTAGCGGATACGAGCAGTACTTC
-	TRBV10-3	-	TRBJ2-7	CAISELPFLYEQYF	TGTGCCATCAGTGAGCTCCCCTTTTTATACGAGCAGTACTTC
-	TRBV21-1	few	TRBJ1-5	CASSKGGRGSNQPQHF	TGTGCCAGCAGCAAAGGGGGCAGGGGCAGCAATCAGCCCCAGCATTTT
-	TRBV7-8	-	TRBJ2-7	CASSLQVLGVEQYF	TGTGCCAGCAGTCTCCAGGTCCTCGGGGTCGAGCAGTACTTC
-	TRBV9	-	TRBJ2-2	CASTGAGNTGELFF	TGTGCCAGCACCGGGGCGGGAAACACCGGGGAGCTGTTTTTT
TRBD2	TRBV5-4	-	TRBJ2-3	CASSPAPSGSVGDTQYF	TGTGCCAGCAGCCCCGCCCCTAGCGGGAGCGTTGGAGATACGCAGTATTTT
TRBD1	TRBV27	-	TRBJ2-7	CASSTDRGTWEQYF	TGTGCCAGCAGTACCGACAGGGGAACTTGGGAGCAGTACTTC
-	TRBV5-4	-	TRBJ2-1	CASSLVSAAYNEQFF	TGTGCCAGCAGCTTGGTCTCCGCAGCCTACAATGAGCAGTTCTTC